The 10 T cell receptor beta chains below all came from one sample that was sequenced in a study of blood T cell repertoires in COVID-19. TCRdb keeps only in-frame clones here, not all; method: immunoSEQ multiplex PCR. The repertoire has 150,000 to 200,000 clones, 85% to 90% of them found once; the top ten carry 4% to 5.5%. Material: peripheral blood. The receptors shown here come from a human donor in a cohort sampled during active COVID-19.

Only one count was recorded for this clone. The chain combines TRBV7-2 with TRBJ2-5; possibly TRBD2 for D (6 bases). Per germline, CDR1 SGHTA and CDR2 FQGNSA. Trimming pared 3 bases from V and 4 bases from J, leaving 12 bases between. This CDR3 comprises 14 residues. DNA for the CDR3: TGTGCCAGCAGCTTCGGACGTAGCGGAGAGACCCAGTACTTC. This codes for CASSFGRSGETQYF.

V is TRBV23-1 and J is TRBJ2-2; D perhaps matches TRBD2 (5 bases). TRBV23-1 falls under the ORF class, with uncertain function. V was pared by 4 bases and J by 6 bases, with 18 bases between. There are 16 residues in the CDR3. CDR3 amino acids: CASSPPGEGSAGELFF. CDR3 DNA: TGCGCCAGCAGTCCCCCCGGGGAAGGGTCGGCCGGGGAGCTGTTTTTT.

This chain uses TRBV3-1 (or the pseudogene TRBV3-2) with TRBJ2-1, with D possibly matching TRBD2 (7 bases). Between the trimmed V and J ends, which lost 0 bases and 3 bases, there was a span of 12 bases. CDR1 and CDR2 (germline): LGHDT, YNNKEL (reference sequence). The CDR3 is 16 residues long. Here the CDR3 reads CASSQDPGGRYNEQFF. The CDR3 DNA sequence: TGTGCCAGCAGCCAAGATCCGGGGGGCCGCTACAATGAGCAGTTCTTC.

J is TRBJ1-1 and V is TRBV5-5; possibly TRBD1 for D (5 bases). Germline CDR1 is SGHKS and CDR2 is YYEKEE (reference sequence). V was trimmed by 0 bases and J by 1 base, leaving 10 bases between them. CDR3 length: 15 residues. DNA of the CDR3: TGTGCCAGCAGCTTGGGTGGGGCGTCGAACACTGAAGCTTTCTTT. Translated, it gives CASSLGGASNTEAFF.

The V and J genes are TRBV20-1 and TRBJ1-2; 8 bases map to TRBD1. Germline V CDR1 and CDR2: DFQATT, SNEGSKA (reference sequence). The CDR3 contains 14 residues. V shed 3 bases and J 4 bases; nucleotides not matched to a gene: 7. CDR3 loop: CSASLGQAIYGYTF. CDR3 in DNA: TGCAGTGCTAGTTTGGGACAGGCTATCTATGGCTACACCTTC.

V and J are TRBV5-1 and TRBJ2-5, with D possibly being TRBD2 (6 bases). V gave up 0 bases and J gave up 4 bases, with 13 bases separating them. The germline CDR1 and CDR2 sequences are SGHRS and YFSETQ. This CDR3 spans 15 amino acids. The chain's CDR3 is CASSLEVQGGETQYF. Here the CDR3 DNA reads TGCGCCAGCAGCTTGGAAGTCCAGGGAGGAGAGACCCAGTACTTC.

This chain links TRBV5-6 with TRBJ1-1, with D possibly being TRBD1 (5 bases). The CDR3 totals 15 residues. The germline CDR1 and CDR2 sequences are SGHDT and YYEEEE. V was cut by 4 bases and J by 0 bases, with 13 bases left in between. In DNA form, the CDR3 reads TGTGCCAGCAGCCGGGGTGGGGGGATGAACACTGAAGCTTTCTTT. This codes for CASSRGGGMNTEAFF.

Notes on this clone: The sample carries other DNA sequences with the same CDR3. This rearrangement joins TRBV4-3 to TRBJ2-5, with D hard to call. V lost 0 bases, J lost 4 bases, and 6 bases lay in between. The CDR3 sequence is 13 residues long. Germline V gives CDR1 LGHNA, CDR2 YSLEER. In DNA, the CDR3 is TGCGCCAGCAGCCAAGATCGAGGAGAGACCCAGTACTTC. This gives the protein CASSQDRGETQYF.

This chain joins TRBV28 and TRBJ1-5; 8 bases are a match to TRBD1. The CDR3 totals 15 residues. The J segment lost 5 bases and the V segment lost 3 bases, leaving 6 bases of the junction unmatched. The germline gives CDR1 MDHEN, CDR2 SYDVKM. CDR3 nucleotides: TGTGCCAGCAGTTTCGACGACAGGGGATATCAGCCCCAGCATTTT. Translating it yields CASSFDDRGYQPQHF.

The chain employs TRBV18 and TRBJ2-7; 9 bases fit TRBD2. The V gene's germline CDR1 is KGHSH and CDR2 LQKENI. The CDR3 length is 15 residues. V shed 5 bases and J 3 bases; nucleotides not matched to a gene: 8. The CDR3 sequence is CASSENVAGVYEQYF. DNA of the CDR3: TGTGCCAGCTCAGAGAATGTAGCGGGAGTCTACGAGCAGTACTTC.